This TCR beta chain is from a study of PD-L1 blockade in urothelial cancer. Study summary: About 85% of the roughly 29 patients were men who had bladder-origin urothelial cancer. Analysis of blood occurred 3 weeks (second dose) and 6 weeks after treatment start. A median approximately 150,000 T cells were found in blood samples.

This CDR3 comprises 13 residues. CDR1 is SNHLY, CDR2 FYNNEI, per germline. Trimming stripped 6 bases from V and 2 bases from J, with 10 bases between. As to time point: pretreatment peripheral blood. TCRdb's copy holds only in-frame clones and misses some; the assay was immunoSEQ multiplex PCR. The sample consists of tens of thousands of clones, more than 75% of them appearing once. Specimen: PBMCs, collected around atezolizumab (anti-PD-L1) treatment. This sequence originates from a man between 60 and 75 years old with urothelial cancer. V usage is TRBV2 and J usage is TRBJ1-2, with D perhaps TRBD1 (6 bases). CDR3 coding DNA: TGTGCCAGCAGCCCGACAGGAAACTATGGCTACACCTTC. This codes for CASSPTGNYGYTF.